The 11 T cell receptor beta chains below come from one sample, sequenced in a study of cytomegalovirus exposure and HLA in healthy donors. PCR was performed using 60 Vbeta and 13 Jbeta primers. Using immunoSEQ multiplex PCR, the repertoire was profiled, and TCRdb retains in-frame clones only, with some absent. This sample lists some 53,000 clones; its ten largest clones have roughly 12%. Sequenced sample: PBMCs. These TCRs come from an older woman in good health and CMV-seropositive.

This rearrangement joins TRBV9 to TRBJ2-3; D possibly corresponds to TRBD1 (6 bases). Trimming removed 0 bases at V and 6 bases at J, with 14 bases between. The V gene's germline CDR1 is SGDLS and CDR2 YYNGEE. This CDR3 has 15 amino acids. The CDR3 protein is CASSVDSNQGDTQYF. The CDR3 DNA sequence: TGTGCCAGCAGCGTAGATTCTAACCAGGGGGATACGCAGTATTTT.

J is TRBJ1-2 and V is TRBV6-5, with D maybe TRBD1 (6 bases). The CDR3 extends over 15 amino acids. In germline, CDR1 is MNHEY, CDR2 SVGAGI. Trimming stripped 0 bases from V and 7 bases from J, with 15 bases between. DNA of the CDR3: TGTGCCAGCAGTTACTCGTCCAGGGGAGGGGGTGGCTACACCTTC. Protein product: CASSYSSRGGGGYTF.

A remark on this clone: Its ends do not fully match the called genes, so a read error is possible. The J gene is TRBJ2-1, the V gene TRBV11-3, with D hard to call. CDR1 and CDR2 (germline): SGHNT, YENEEA. The CDR3 totals 15 residues. The CDR3 sequence is CASSLEWSSDNEQFF. The CDR3 DNA reads as TGTGCCAGCAGCTTAGAGTGGAGCTCCGACAATGAGCAGTTCTTC.

V usage is TRBV4-3 and J usage is TRBJ1-2, with TRBD1 as a possible D gene (5 bases). Between the trimmed V and J ends, which lost 0 bases and 8 bases, there was a span of 13 bases. CDR3 size: 14 residues. The V gene's germline CDR1 is LGHNA and CDR2 YSLEER. The CDR3 nucleotides read TGCGCCAGCAGCCAAGATAGGGGAAAGGGGGGCTACACCTTC. Protein: CASSQDRGKGGYTF.

This chain joins TRBV7-8 and TRBJ1-4; D uncertain. CDR3 length: 16 amino acids. CDR1 and CDR2 (germline): SGHVS, FQNEAQ. Trimming took off 5 bases at V and 4 bases at J, with 17 bases between the two ends. CDR3 protein: CASSPQVEQVNEKLFF. CDR3 DNA: TGTGCCAGCAGCCCCCAAGTAGAGCAGGTTAATGAAAAACTGTTTTTT.

The chain links TRBV29-1 to TRBJ2-7; TRBD1 aligns across 7 bases. CDR3 length: 13 residues. The trim removed 6 bases at V and 2 bases at J, leaving 7 bases unmatched. Germline CDR1 is SQVTM and CDR2 is ANQGSEA. Here the CDR3 reads CSVRQGSTYEQYF. CDR3 nucleotides: TGCAGCGTCCGACAGGGATCAACCTACGAGCAGTACTTC.

The chain combines TRBV18 with TRBJ2-7; 8 bases fit TRBD1. The junction had 16 bases not matched to a gene; V was cut back by 6 bases and J by 0 bases. Germline-derived CDR1 and CDR2 are KGHSH and LQKENI. The CDR3 totals 18 residues. CDR3 protein: CASSTPGGEGSSSYEQYF. As DNA, the CDR3 is TGTGCCAGCTCGACCCCAGGGGGCGAAGGGAGTAGCTCCTACGAGCAGTACTTC.

V gene TRBV7-8 combines with J gene TRBJ1-5; 11 bases align to TRBD1. This CDR3 is 17 amino acids long. V lost 7 bases, J lost 0 bases, and 8 bases stayed unmatched. Germline CDR1 is SGHVS and CDR2 is FQNEAQ. The CDR3 sequence is CASTPGTGGVSNQPQHF. Here the CDR3 DNA reads TGTGCCAGCACGCCCGGGACAGGGGGGGTTAGCAATCAGCCCCAGCATTTT.

The chain links TRBV9 to TRBJ2-3; no definite D call. Germline V gives CDR1 SGDLS, CDR2 YYNGEE. With 4 bases removed from V and 1 base from J, the gap between germline ends came to 13 bases. The CDR3 is made up of 15 amino acids. The CDR3 protein is CASSPSTYRTDTQYF. Here the CDR3 DNA reads TGTGCCAGCAGCCCGTCGACTTACCGCACAGATACGCAGTATTTT.

DNA for the CDR3: TGTGCCAGCTCACCAAAGACTAGCGGGGGGTCCGCCGCCTACGAGCAGTACTTC. As protein: CASSPKTSGGSAAYEQYF. V is TRBV18 and J is TRBJ2-7; 13 bases line up with TRBD2. The CDR3 contains 18 residues. Germline V gives CDR1 KGHSH, CDR2 LQKENI. V shed 2 bases, J shed 2 bases, and the junction held 9 bases outside the gene matches.

The chain combines TRBV6-1 with TRBJ1-4; D unresolved. The V end lost 2 bases, the J end lost 10 bases, and 8 bases lay between the germline ends. CDR1 and CDR2 from the germline V gene are MNHNS and SASEGT. The CDR3 is 12 amino acids. CDR3 DNA sequence: TGTGCCAGCAGTGAATGGTCGAGAAAACTGTTTTTT. Amino acids: CASSEWSRKLFF.